The 22 T cell receptor beta chains below come from one sample, sequenced in a study of cytomegalovirus exposure and HLA in healthy donors. With 60 Vbeta and 13 Jbeta primers, the PCR was carried out. Sequencing was performed with immunoSEQ multiplex PCR; in TCRdb, only in-frame clones are kept and a portion is missing. The sample contains 100,000 to 150,000 clones, about 10% of which appear only once. Source material: PBMCs. These receptors were taken from a woman aged 18-29 years in good health and CMV-seropositive.

This clone was seen more than once but under ten times. The chain has TRBV11-2 and TRBJ1-1; perhaps TRBD1 as D (5 bases). CDR3 length equals 14 residues. Deletions cut 2 bases from V and 7 bases from J, with 14 bases between. Germline CDR1 and CDR2: SGHAT and FQNNGV. The CDR3 DNA sequence: TGTGCCAGCAGCTTAATGCCGGCGGGGGTTGAAGCTTTCTTT. Its protein product is CASSLMPAGVEAFF.

The chain employs TRBV5-5 and TRBJ2-2; D is uncertain. Trimming cost V 3 bases and J 4 bases, with 13 bases left between them. CDR1 is SGHKS, CDR2 YYEKEE, per germline (reference sequence). The CDR3 runs to 15 residues. As DNA, the CDR3 is TGTGCCAGCAGCTCGCCGAGGCGTAGCACCGGGGAGCTGTTTTTT. This sequence encodes CASSSPRRSTGELFF.

The rearrangement links TRBV28 to TRBJ1-2; D perhaps matches TRBD1 (5 bases). Germline CDR1 reads MDHEN; CDR2 reads SYDVKM. Trimming removed 5 bases at V and 4 bases at J, with 14 bases between. The CDR3 has 14 amino acids. Here the CDR3 DNA reads TGTGCCAGCAGTGCCACCGGGACTCTCTATGGCTACACCTTC. Its protein product is CASSATGTLYGYTF.

This clone was detected only a few times. The chain joins TRBV19 to TRBJ1-2; no clear D. Germline lookup yields CDR1 LNHDA and CDR2 SQIVND (reference sequence). The germline V and J ends were trimmed by 3 bases and 8 bases, with 7 bases remaining between them. CDR3 size: 11 residues. The DNA of the CDR3 is TGTGCCAGTAGTATGGGAGTCGGCTACACCTTC. Protein: CASSMGVGYTF.

J is TRBJ1-3 and V is TRBV28; D ambiguous. Germline V gene data show CDR1 as MDHEN and CDR2 as SYDVKM. V lost 7 bases, J lost 4 bases, and 14 bases lay in between. The CDR3 extends over 14 amino acids. CDR3: CASIPPGRGNTIYF. CDR3 sequence (DNA): TGTGCCAGCATACCCCCGGGAAGGGGAAACACCATATATTTT.

This clone was detected a few times. The gene calls are TRBV2 and TRBJ1-1; 9 bases are a match to TRBD1. Germline V gene sequence: CDR1 SNHLY, CDR2 FYNNEI. Trimming took 4 bases from V and 10 from J; bases not matched to a gene: 7. This CDR3 has 13 residues. Here the CDR3 DNA reads TGTGCCAGCAGTGTCACAGGGGGCGGGGGAGCTTTCTTT. Translation gives CASSVTGGGGAFF.

The chain couples TRBV6-1 to TRBJ1-2, with 9 nucleotides matching TRBD1. Unmatched junction bases numbered 3, after V lost 2 bases and J lost 2 bases. This CDR3 comprises 15 residues. Germline V gene data show CDR1 as MNHNS and CDR2 as SASEGT. CDR3 nucleotide sequence: TGTGCCAGCAGTGAAAACGGACAGGGGAACTATGGCTACACCTTC. Translating it yields CASSENGQGNYGYTF.

This clone was observed a few times. The chain has TRBV4-1 and TRBJ2-2; D might be TRBD2 (7 bases). V was trimmed by 6 bases and J by 7 bases, leaving 12 bases between them. This CDR3 spans 13 amino acids. Looked up from germline, CDR1 is MGHRA and CDR2 is YSYEKL. The CDR3 DNA follows: TGCGCCAGCAGACAGGGAGGGAACGGGGAGCTGTTTTTT. This codes for CASRQGGNGELFF.

The chain employs TRBV19 and TRBJ2-2; TRBD1 matches 10 bases. The CDR3 has 18 residues. V shed 6 bases and J 3 bases; nucleotides not matched to a gene: 13. From germline, CDR1 is LNHDA and CDR2 SQIVND (reference sequence). This chain's CDR3 is CASSLTGGATAYTGELFF. Here the CDR3 DNA reads TGTGCCAGTAGCCTGACAGGGGGCGCAACGGCATACACCGGGGAGCTGTTTTTT.

This clone showed up just a few times. The chain employs TRBV19 and TRBJ2-3; 7 bases map to TRBD2. Germline V CDR1 and CDR2: LNHDA, SQIVND (reference sequence). Trimming removed 0 bases from V and 5 bases from J; junction bases left unmatched: 20. This CDR3 is built from 20 residues. CDR3 nucleotide sequence: TGTGCCAGTAGTATAGATAAAGTAATGGGACTAACGGGAGAAGTAGATACGCAGTATTTT. Its protein product is CASSIDKVMGLTGEVDTQYF.

The sample holds a few counts of this clone. CDR3 sequence (DNA): TGTGCCAGCAGCAGCCCCTTAAGCGGAGAGACCCAGTACTTC. Translating it yields CASSSPLSGETQYF. V usage is TRBV6-5 and J usage is TRBJ2-5; possibly TRBD2 for D (5 bases). This CDR3 region has 14 residues. V was pared by 6 bases and J by 4 bases, with 15 bases between. Germline-derived CDR1 and CDR2 are MNHEY and SVGAGI.

The chain links TRBV4-1 to TRBJ2-5; weak D call: TRBD2 (7 bases). V was trimmed by 4 bases and J by 0 bases, leaving 21 bases between them. CDR1 MGHRA and CDR2 YSYEKL come from the germline V gene. CDR3 length: 18 amino acids. Here the CDR3 reads CASSRPRGGGPNQETQYF. Written as DNA, the CDR3 is TGCGCCAGCAGCCGACCGAGGGGGGGCGGGCCGAACCAAGAGACCCAGTACTTC.

This clone has a handful of counts. This chain connects TRBV27 to TRBJ1-2; 10 bases match TRBD1. CDR3 length: 13 residues. Germline V lookup: CDR1 MNHEY, CDR2 SMNVEV (reference sequence). J gave up 9 bases and V 7 bases, and 8 bases lay outside the gene matches. DNA for the CDR3: TGTGCCAGCAAAGAAGACAGGGGGCTGAGCTACACCTTC. It translates to CASKEDRGLSYTF.

The gene calls are TRBV29-1 and TRBJ2-3; TRBD2 aligns across 11 bases. With V trimmed by 7 bases and J by 4 bases, 7 bases remained unmatched. Germline CDR1 SQVTM, CDR2 ANQGSEA. The CDR3 contains 14 residues. The CDR3 DNA reads TGCAGCGGGACCCTAGCGGGAGGACCAGATACGCAGTATTTT. Translating it yields CSGTLAGGPDTQYF.

In its sample, this clone was seen a few times. The CDR3, as DNA: TGTGCCAGCAGCTTAGTGGAGACCACTAGCACAGATACGCAGTATTTT. It yields the protein CASSLVETTSTDTQYF. V and J are TRBV11-1 and TRBJ2-3, with no clear D. Between the trimmed V and J ends, which lost 1 base and 0 bases, there was a span of 11 bases. This CDR3 has 16 residues. Germline CDR1 SGHAT, CDR2 FQDESV (reference sequence).

This clone was recorded a few times. The genes are TRBV2 and TRBJ1-1; no clear D. CDR3 length: 16 residues. Germline V gene data show CDR1 as SNHLY and CDR2 as FYNNEI. V was trimmed by 6 bases and J by 1 base, leaving 18 bases between them. The CDR3 DNA reads as TGTGCCAGCAGCGTGACTACTCCGGCGGGGAACACTGAAGCTTTCTTT. It yields the protein CASSVTTPAGNTEAFF. The entire variable domain, with the rest obtained from reference TRBV2 and TRBJ1-1, is as follows: EPEVTQTPSHQVTQMGQEVILRCVPISNHLYFYWYRQILGQKVEFLVSFYNNEISEKSEIFDDQFSVERPDGSNFTLKIRSTKLEDSAMYFCASSVTTPAGNTEAFFGQGTRLTVV.

This clone has only a few counts. This sequence joins TRBV25-1 and TRBJ2-1, with a possible D match to TRBD1 (5 bases). Trimming stripped 1 base from V and 7 bases from J, with 17 bases between. Germline CDR1 and CDR2: MGHDK and SYGVNS. This CDR3 comprises 16 residues. The DNA of the CDR3 is TGTGCCAGCAGTGAATCCGAGACAGCGTCAAGAAATGAGCAGTTCTTC. Protein product: CASSESETASRNEQFF.

CDR3 sequence: CASSLAGKGNTIYF. The CDR3 region has the DNA TGTGCCAGCAGCCTCGCAGGGAAAGGAAACACCATATATTTT. The J gene is TRBJ1-3, the V gene TRBV7-9; tentatively, D is TRBD1 (5 bases). Trimming cost V 5 bases and J 4 bases, with 12 bases left between them. The CDR3 runs to 14 residues. Germline lookup yields CDR1 SEHNR and CDR2 FQNEAQ (reference sequence).

Only a few counts were recorded for this clone. J is TRBJ1-2 and V is TRBV5-4, with TRBD1 identical over 7 bases. CDR1 is SGHNT, CDR2 YYREEE, per germline (reference sequence). This CDR3 spans 13 amino acids. J was trimmed by 7 bases and V by 5 bases; bases with no gene match: 8. The CDR3 loop is CASSQFDRVGYTF. The CDR3 nucleotides read TGTGCCAGCAGTCAATTCGACAGGGTTGGCTACACCTTC.

This clone was seen only a few times. This rearrangement joins TRBV29-1 to TRBJ1-1; 7 bases agree with TRBD1. The V and J ends lost 1 base and 5 bases, in that order; junction bases with no gene match: 10. Germline V gene lookup returns CDR1 SQVTM and CDR2 ANQGSEA. This CDR3 comprises 15 residues. The CDR3 sequence is CSVEGERGRGTEAFF. The CDR3 region has the DNA TGCAGCGTTGAAGGGGAAAGGGGGCGCGGGACTGAAGCTTTCTTT.

The sample holds a few counts of this clone. The rearrangement links TRBV5-1 to TRBJ2-1, with D perhaps matching TRBD2 (5 bases). V was pared by 0 bases and J by 2 bases, with 9 bases between. The germline V gene encodes CDR1 SGHRS and CDR2 YFSETQ. The CDR3 spans 15 residues. CDR3 amino acids: CASSLGESTYNEQFF. For the CDR3, the DNA is TGCGCCAGCAGCTTGGGGGAGTCTACCTACAATGAGCAGTTCTTC.

This clone was observed a few times. The CDR3 DNA follows: TGTGCCAGCAGCCCCGGGACAATTAACAATGAGCAGTTCTTC. This translates into CASSPGTINNEQFF. The chain has TRBV5-6 and TRBJ2-1, with a possible D match to TRBD1 (6 bases). The germline V gene encodes CDR1 SGHDT and CDR2 YYEEEE. Trimming removed 4 bases at V and 5 bases at J, with 13 bases between. The CDR3 consists of 14 residues.